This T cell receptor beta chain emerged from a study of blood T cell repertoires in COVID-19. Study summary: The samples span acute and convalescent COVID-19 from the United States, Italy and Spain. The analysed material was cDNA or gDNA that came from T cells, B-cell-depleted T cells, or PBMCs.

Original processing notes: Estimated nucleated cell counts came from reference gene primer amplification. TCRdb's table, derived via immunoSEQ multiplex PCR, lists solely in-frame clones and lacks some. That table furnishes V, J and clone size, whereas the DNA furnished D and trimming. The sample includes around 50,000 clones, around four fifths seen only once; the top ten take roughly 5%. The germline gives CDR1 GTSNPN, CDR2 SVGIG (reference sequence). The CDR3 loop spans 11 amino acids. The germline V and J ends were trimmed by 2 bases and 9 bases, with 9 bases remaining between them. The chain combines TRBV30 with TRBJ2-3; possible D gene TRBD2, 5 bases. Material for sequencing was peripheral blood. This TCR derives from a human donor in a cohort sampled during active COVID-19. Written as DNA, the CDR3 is TGTGCCTGGAGTCTAGCCCCGACGCAGTATTTT. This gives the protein CAWSLAPTQYF.